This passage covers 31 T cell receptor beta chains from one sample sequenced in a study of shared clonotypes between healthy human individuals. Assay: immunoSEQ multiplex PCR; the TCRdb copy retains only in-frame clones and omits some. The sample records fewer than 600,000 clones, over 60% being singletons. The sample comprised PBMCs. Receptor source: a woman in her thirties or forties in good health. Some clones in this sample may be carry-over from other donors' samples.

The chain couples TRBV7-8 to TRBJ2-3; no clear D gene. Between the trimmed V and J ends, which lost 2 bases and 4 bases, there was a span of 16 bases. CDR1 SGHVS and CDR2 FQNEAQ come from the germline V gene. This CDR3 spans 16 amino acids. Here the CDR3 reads CASSLTIEVRSDTQYF. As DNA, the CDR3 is TGTGCCAGCAGCTTAACGATCGAGGTACGATCAGATACGCAGTATTTT.

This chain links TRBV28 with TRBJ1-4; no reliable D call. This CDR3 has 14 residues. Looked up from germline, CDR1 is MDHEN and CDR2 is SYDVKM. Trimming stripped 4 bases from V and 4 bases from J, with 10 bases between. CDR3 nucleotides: TGTGCCAGCAGTTGGGGAAACGATAATGAAAAACTGTTTTTT. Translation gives CASSWGNDNEKLFF.

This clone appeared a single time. The CDR3 DNA is TGTGCCAGCTCTCCGGGACAACTATCTAATGAAAAACTGTTTTTT. This gives the protein CASSPGQLSNEKLFF. The J gene is TRBJ1-4, the V gene TRBV18; possible D gene TRBD1, 6 bases. The V end was cut by 6 bases, the J end by 3 bases, with 14 bases between. Germline V gene sequence: CDR1 KGHSH, CDR2 LQKENI. This CDR3 is 15 amino acids long.

CDR3 protein: CASTPRGDLYEQYF. CDR3 nucleotide sequence: TGTGCCAGTACCCCGAGGGGGGACCTCTACGAGCAGTACTTC. This rearrangement joins TRBV19 to TRBJ2-7, with D perhaps being TRBD1 or TRBD2 (6 bases each). Between the trimmed V and J ends, which lost 7 bases and 3 bases, there was a span of 16 bases. In germline, CDR1 is LNHDA, CDR2 SQIVND (reference sequence). The CDR3 is 14 residues long.

This chain's CDR3 is CSVGAAGANVLTF. Here the CDR3 DNA reads TGCAGCGTTGGGGCAGCTGGGGCCAACGTCCTGACTTTC. V and J are TRBV29-1 and TRBJ2-6; D gene unclear. Germline-derived CDR1 and CDR2 are SQVTM and ANQGSEA. The ends were cut back, 4 bases at V and 2 bases at J, with 6 bases in the middle. The CDR3 has 13 amino acids.

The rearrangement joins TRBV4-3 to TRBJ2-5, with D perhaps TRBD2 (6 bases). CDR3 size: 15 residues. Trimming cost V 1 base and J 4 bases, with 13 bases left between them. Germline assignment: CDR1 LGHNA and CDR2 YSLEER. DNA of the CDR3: TGCGCCAGCAGCCAAGCGGTGGGGGGACGAGAGACCCAGTACTTC. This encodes CASSQAVGGRETQYF.

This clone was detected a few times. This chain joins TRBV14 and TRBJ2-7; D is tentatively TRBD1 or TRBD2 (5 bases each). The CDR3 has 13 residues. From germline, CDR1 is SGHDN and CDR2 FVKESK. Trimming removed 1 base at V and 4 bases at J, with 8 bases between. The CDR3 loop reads CASSQGDRYEQYF. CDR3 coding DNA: TGTGCCAGCAGCCAAGGGGACCGTTACGAGCAGTACTTC.

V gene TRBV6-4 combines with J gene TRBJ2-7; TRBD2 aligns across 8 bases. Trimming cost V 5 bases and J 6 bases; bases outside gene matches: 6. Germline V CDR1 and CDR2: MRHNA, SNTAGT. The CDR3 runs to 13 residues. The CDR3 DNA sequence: TGTGCCAGCAGTTCTTATAGCGGGACCGAGCAGTACTTC. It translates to CASSSYSGTEQYF.

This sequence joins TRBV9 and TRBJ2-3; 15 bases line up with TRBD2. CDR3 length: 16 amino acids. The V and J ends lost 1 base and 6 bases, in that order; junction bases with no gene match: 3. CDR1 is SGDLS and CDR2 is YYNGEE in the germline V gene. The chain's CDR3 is CASSVSGTSGRDTQYF. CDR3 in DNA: TGTGCCAGCAGCGTATCGGGGACTAGCGGGAGGGATACGCAGTATTTT.

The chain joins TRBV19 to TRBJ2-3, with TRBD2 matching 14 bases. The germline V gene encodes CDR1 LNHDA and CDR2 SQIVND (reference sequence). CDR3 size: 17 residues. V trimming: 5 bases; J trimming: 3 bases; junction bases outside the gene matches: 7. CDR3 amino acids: CASSPRLAGGRTDTQYF. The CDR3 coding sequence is TGTGCCAGTAGTCCCAGACTAGCGGGAGGGCGTACAGATACGCAGTATTTT. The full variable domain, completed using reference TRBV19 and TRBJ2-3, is DGGITQSPKYLFRKEGQNVTLSCEQNLNHDAMYWYRQDPGQGLRLIYYSQIVNDFQKGDIAEGYSVSREKKESFPLTVTSAQKNPTAFYLCASSPRLAGGRTDTQYFGPGTRLTVL.

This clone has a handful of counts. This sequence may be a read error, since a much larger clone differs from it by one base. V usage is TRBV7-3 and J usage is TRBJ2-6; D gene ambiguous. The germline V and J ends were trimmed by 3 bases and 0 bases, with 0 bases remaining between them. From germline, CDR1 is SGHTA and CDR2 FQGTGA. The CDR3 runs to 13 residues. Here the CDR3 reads CASSFSGANVLTF. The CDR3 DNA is TGTGCCAGCAGCTTCTCTGGGGCCAACGTCCTGACTTTC.

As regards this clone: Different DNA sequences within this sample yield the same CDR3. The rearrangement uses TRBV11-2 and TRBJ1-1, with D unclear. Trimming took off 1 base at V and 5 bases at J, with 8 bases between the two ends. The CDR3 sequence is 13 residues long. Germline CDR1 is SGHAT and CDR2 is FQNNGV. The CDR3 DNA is TGTGCCAGCAGCTTAGGTCGGGGAACTGAAGCTTTCTTT. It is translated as CASSLGRGTEAFF. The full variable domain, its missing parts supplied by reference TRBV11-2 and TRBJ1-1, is EAGVAQSPRYKIIEKRQSVAFWCNPISGHATLYWYQQILGQGPKLLIQFQNNGVVDDSQLPKDRFSAERLKGVDSTLKIQPAKLEDSAVYLCASSLGRGTEAFFGQGTRLTVV.

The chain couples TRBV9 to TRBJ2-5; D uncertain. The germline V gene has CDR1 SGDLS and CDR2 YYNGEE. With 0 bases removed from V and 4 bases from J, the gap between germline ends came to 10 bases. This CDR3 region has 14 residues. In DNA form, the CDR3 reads TGTGCCAGCAGCGTAGCTTCGGCCGCAGAGACCCAGTACTTC. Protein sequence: CASSVASAAETQYF.

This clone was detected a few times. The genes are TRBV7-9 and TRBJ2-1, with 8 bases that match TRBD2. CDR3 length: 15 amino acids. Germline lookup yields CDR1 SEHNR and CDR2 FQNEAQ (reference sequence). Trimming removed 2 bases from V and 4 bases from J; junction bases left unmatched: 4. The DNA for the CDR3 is TGTGCCAGCAGCTTATCGGCGGGGGGATACAATGAGCAGTTCTTC. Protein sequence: CASSLSAGGYNEQFF.

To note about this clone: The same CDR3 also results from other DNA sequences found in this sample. CDR3 nucleotide sequence: TGCGCCAGCAGCTTAGCTTCTGGGGCCAACGTCCTGACTTTC. Translated: CASSLASGANVLTF. The chain carries TRBV5-1 and TRBJ2-6; unclear D gene. Germline values: CDR1 SGHRS, CDR2 YFSETQ. The CDR3 runs 14 residues. V was pared by 2 bases and J by 1 base, with 4 bases between.

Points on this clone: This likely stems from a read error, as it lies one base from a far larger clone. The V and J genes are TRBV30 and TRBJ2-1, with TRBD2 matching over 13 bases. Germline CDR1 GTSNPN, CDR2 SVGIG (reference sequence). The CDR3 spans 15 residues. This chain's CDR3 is CACQGTSGTYNERFF. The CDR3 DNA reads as TGTGCCTGCCAAGGGACTAGCGGGACTTACAATGAGCGGTTCTTC. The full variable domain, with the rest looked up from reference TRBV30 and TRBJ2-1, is SQTIHQWPATLVQPVGSPLSLECTVEGTSNPNLYWYRQAAGRGLQLLFYSVGIGQISSEVPQNLSASRPQDRQFILSSKKLLLSDSGFYLCACQGTSGTYNERFFGPGTRLTVL.

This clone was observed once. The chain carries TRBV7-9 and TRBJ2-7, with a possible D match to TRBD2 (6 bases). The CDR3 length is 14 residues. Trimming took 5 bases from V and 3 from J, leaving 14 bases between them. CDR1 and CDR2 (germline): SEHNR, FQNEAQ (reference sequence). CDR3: CASSPDGTYYEQYF. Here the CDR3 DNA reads TGTGCCAGCAGCCCCGACGGGACTTACTACGAGCAGTACTTC.

CDR3: CSVTEQGFGTEAFF. Here the CDR3 DNA reads TGCAGCGTTACTGAACAGGGGTTTGGCACTGAAGCTTTCTTT. The rearrangement joins TRBV29-1 to TRBJ1-1; 7 bases fit TRBD1. The CDR3 consists of 14 residues. V lost 5 bases, J lost 4 bases, and 10 bases stayed unmatched. In germline, CDR1 is SQVTM, CDR2 ANQGSEA.

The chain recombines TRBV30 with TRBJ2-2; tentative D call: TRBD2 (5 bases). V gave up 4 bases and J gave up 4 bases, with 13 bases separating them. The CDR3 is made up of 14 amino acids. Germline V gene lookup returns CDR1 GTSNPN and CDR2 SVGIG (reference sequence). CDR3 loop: CAWIAGTATGELFF. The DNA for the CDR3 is TGTGCCTGGATTGCGGGTACCGCCACCGGGGAGCTGTTTTTT.

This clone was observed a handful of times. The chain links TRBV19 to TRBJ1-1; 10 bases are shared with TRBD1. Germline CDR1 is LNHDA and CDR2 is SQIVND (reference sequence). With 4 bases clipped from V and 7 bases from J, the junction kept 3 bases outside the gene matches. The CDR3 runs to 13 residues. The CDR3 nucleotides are TGTGCCAGTAGTAGACGGGACAGGGGTGAAGCTTTCTTT. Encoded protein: CASSRRDRGEAFF.

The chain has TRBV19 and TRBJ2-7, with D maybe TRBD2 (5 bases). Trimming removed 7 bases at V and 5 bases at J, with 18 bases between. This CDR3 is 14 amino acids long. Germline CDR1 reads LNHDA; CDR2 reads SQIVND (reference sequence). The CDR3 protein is CASNPPGSEDEQYF. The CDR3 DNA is TGTGCCAGTAACCCCCCGGGCTCGGAGGACGAGCAGTACTTC.

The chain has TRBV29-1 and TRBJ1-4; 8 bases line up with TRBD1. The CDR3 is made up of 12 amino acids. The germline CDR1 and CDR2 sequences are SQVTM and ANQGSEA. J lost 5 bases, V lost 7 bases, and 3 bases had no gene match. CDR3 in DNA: TGCAGCGCCAGACAGGGGAATGAAAAACTGTTTTTT. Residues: CSARQGNEKLFF.

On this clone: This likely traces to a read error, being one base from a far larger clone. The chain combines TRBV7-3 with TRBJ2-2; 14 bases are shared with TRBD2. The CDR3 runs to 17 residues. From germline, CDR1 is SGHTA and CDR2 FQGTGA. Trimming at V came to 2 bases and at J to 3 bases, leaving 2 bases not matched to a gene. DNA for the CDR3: TGTGCCAGCAGCTTACCGGGACTAGCGGGAGACACCGGGGAGCTGTTTTTT. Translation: CASSLPGLAGDTGELFF.

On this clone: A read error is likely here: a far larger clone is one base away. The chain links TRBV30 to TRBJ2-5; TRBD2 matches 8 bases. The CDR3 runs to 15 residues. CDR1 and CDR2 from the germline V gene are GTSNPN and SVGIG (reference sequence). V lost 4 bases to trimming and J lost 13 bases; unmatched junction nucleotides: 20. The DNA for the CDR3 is TGTGCCTGGACCCCCGGGACTAGGCCCGGTTCGGAGCGGTACTTC. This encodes CAWTPGTRPGSERYF.

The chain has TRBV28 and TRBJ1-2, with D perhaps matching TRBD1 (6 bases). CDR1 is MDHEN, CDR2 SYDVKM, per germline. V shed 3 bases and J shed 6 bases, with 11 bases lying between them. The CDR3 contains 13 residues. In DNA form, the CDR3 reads TGTGCCAGCAGTTTGATCCAGGGGAATGGCTACACCTTC. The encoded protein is CASSLIQGNGYTF.

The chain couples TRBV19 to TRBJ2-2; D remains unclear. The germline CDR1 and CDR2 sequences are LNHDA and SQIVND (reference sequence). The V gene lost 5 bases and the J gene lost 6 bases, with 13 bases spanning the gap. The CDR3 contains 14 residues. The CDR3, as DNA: TGTGCCAGTAGTGCTACATGGGGTCCCGGGGAGCTGTTTTTT. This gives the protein CASSATWGPGELFF.

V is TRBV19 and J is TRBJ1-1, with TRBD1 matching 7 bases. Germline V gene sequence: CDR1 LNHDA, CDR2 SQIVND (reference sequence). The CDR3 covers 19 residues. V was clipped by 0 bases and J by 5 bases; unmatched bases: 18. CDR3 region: CASSIDSSIIFRGTTEAFF. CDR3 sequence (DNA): TGTGCCAGTAGTATAGATAGTAGCATTATCTTCAGGGGGACTACTGAAGCTTTCTTT.

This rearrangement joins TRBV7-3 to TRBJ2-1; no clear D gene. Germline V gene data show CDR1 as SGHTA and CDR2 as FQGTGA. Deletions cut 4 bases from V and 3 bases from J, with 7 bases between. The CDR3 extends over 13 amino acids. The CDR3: CASSSEGYNEQFF. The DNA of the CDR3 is TGTGCCAGCAGCTCGGAAGGCTACAATGAGCAGTTCTTC.

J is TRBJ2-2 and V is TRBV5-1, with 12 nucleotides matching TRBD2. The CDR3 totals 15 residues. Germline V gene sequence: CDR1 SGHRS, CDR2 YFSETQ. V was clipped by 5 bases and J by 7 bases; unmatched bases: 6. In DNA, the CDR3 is TGCGCCAGCAGAGAGCGGACTAGCGGGAACGGGGAGCTGTTTTTT. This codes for CASRERTSGNGELFF.

Written as DNA, the CDR3 is TGTGCCAGCCGAGCCGAATGGGCGCAGTATTTT. It is translated as CASRAEWAQYF. V usage is TRBV6-5 and J usage is TRBJ2-3, with D unresolved. The V and J ends lost 8 bases and 10 bases respectively, with 13 bases between them. Per the germline V gene, CDR1 is MNHEY and CDR2 is SVGAGI. The CDR3 has 11 amino acids.

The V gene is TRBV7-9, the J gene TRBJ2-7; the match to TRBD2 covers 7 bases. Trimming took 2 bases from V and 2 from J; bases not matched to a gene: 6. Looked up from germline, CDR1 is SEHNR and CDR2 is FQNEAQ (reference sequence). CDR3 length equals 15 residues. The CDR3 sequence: CASSLLASGPYEQYF. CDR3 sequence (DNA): TGTGCCAGCAGCTTATTGGCTAGCGGACCCTACGAGCAGTACTTC.